Below, 29 T cell receptor beta chains from the same sample are listed, as sequenced in a study of CD8 T cells in ankylosing spondylitis. MiXCR was run by TCRdb on the 5' RACE reads, yielding one entry per CDR3 protein. The sample consists of some 840,000 distinct CDR3 sequences, over 9.5% of them appearing once. Findings and limits, study-wide: One TCR beta motif, made up of seven to nine highly homologous variants, appeared characteristic of ankylosing spondylitis blood.

No antigens are known for them. The sequenced sample was blood, either unsorted or a sorted T cell fraction (not recorded which). These receptors all stem from a male donor with ankylosing spondylitis.

The chain recombines TRBV9 with TRBJ1-2; D gene uncertain. This CDR3 region has 15 residues. Trimming pared 3 bases from V and 7 bases from J, leaving 19 bases between. Looked up from germline, CDR1 is SGDLS and CDR2 is YYNGEE. CDR3 sequence reads: CASSESYPFASGYTF. The CDR3 DNA reads TGTGCCAGCAGCGAGAGTTACCCCTTCGCCAGTGGCTACACCTTC.

The V and J genes are TRBV5-1 and TRBJ1-4; the D gene is possibly TRBD1 (5 bases). The germline V gene has CDR1 SGHRS and CDR2 YFSETQ. Trimming removed 7 bases at V and 0 bases at J, with 7 bases between. This CDR3 has 13 residues. DNA of the CDR3: TGCGCCAGCCAGGGCCCAACTAATGAAAAACTGTTTTTT. It is translated as CASQGPTNEKLFF. Combining the CDR3 with reference TRBV5-1 and TRBJ1-4 gives the whole variable domain KAGVTQTPRYLIKTRGQQVTLSCSPISGHRSVSWYQQTPGQGLQFLFEYFSETQRNKGNFPGRFSGRQFSNSRSEMNVSTLELGDSALYLCASQGPTNEKLFFGSGTQLSVL.

The sample holds many counts of this clonotype. The gene calls are TRBV5-1 and TRBJ2-7; D is uncertain. CDR1 and CDR2 from the germline V gene are SGHRS and YFSETQ. Trimming took 4 bases from V and 4 from J, leaving 9 bases between them. The CDR3 is 12 amino acids. The CDR3 loop is CASSDTHYEQYF. For the CDR3, the DNA is TGCGCCAGCAGCGATACTCATTACGAGCAGTACTTC.

This clonotype was recorded many times. This chain connects TRBV7-2 to TRBJ2-5; weak D call: TRBD2 (5 bases). The CDR3 covers 13 residues. Trimming pared 1 base from V and 5 bases from J, leaving 8 bases between. Germline CDR1 is SGHTA and CDR2 is FQGNSA. This CDR3 reads CASSLVSGETQYF. The CDR3 DNA reads TGTGCCAGCAGCTTAGTCTCGGGGGAGACCCAGTACTTC.

This clonotype was counted only a few times. This chain uses TRBV20-1 with TRBJ1-1, with unresolved D. Looked up from germline, CDR1 is DFQATT and CDR2 is SNEGSKA (reference sequence). This CDR3 has 13 amino acids. The V end was cut by 3 bases, the J end by 4 bases, with 12 bases between. The CDR3 DNA reads as TGCAGTGCTAGTGGGCAGGAAGGCACTGAAGCTTTCTTT. Encoded protein: CSASGQEGTEAFF.

This clonotype was counted only a few times. This rearrangement joins TRBV6-2 or TRBV6-3 to TRBJ1-1, with D maybe TRBD1 (6 bases). This CDR3 region has 14 residues. Between the trimmed V and J ends, which lost 7 bases and 0 bases, there was a span of 12 bases. Germline V gene lookup returns CDR1 MNHEY and CDR2 SVGEGT. The CDR3 spells CASKQGPLNTEAFF. CDR3 DNA sequence: TGTGCCAGCAAACAGGGTCCCCTGAACACTGAAGCTTTCTTT.

Ten or more counts support this clonotype. This chain joins TRBV29-1 and TRBJ2-1; TRBD2 aligns across 8 bases. CDR1 is SQVTM, CDR2 ANQGSEA, per germline. V lost 6 bases to trimming and J lost 7 bases; unmatched junction nucleotides: 5. The CDR3 covers 12 residues. CDR3 region: CSVGLDMNEQFF. The DNA of the CDR3 is TGCAGCGTGGGACTAGACATGAATGAGCAGTTCTTC.

In its sample, this clonotype was seen many times. The genes are TRBV6-1 and TRBJ1-3, with 10 nucleotides matching TRBD1. CDR1 and CDR2 (germline): MNHNS, SASEGT. The CDR3 is made up of 18 amino acids. V dropped 6 bases and J dropped 2; count of bases not matched to a gene: 13. CDR3 DNA: TGTGCCAGCAGCGTAGTCGGGACAGGGGCTTACGCTGGAAACACCATATATTTT. Its protein product is CASSVVGTGAYAGNTIYF.

The CDR3 region has the DNA TGCAGCGCTGGGGGTCCCCTTGGGATAACGAATTCACCCCTCCACTTT. Protein: CSAGGPLGITNSPLHF. This chain connects TRBV20-1 to TRBJ1-6; D possibly corresponds to TRBD1 (5 bases). The CDR3 has 16 amino acids. Germline CDR1 DFQATT, CDR2 SNEGSKA (reference sequence).

The chain uses TRBV20-1 and TRBJ1-5; D gene unclear. V lost 0 bases, J lost 3 bases, and 12 bases lay in between. The length of the CDR3 is 15 residues. The germline CDR1 and CDR2 sequences are DFQATT and SNEGSKA (reference sequence). DNA of the CDR3: TGCAGTGCTAGAGAAGCTGGCCACCTCAATCAGCCCCAGCATTTT. This translates into CSAREAGHLNQPQHF.

This chain connects TRBV20-1 to TRBJ1-1; D is perhaps TRBD1 (5 bases). V lost 6 bases and J 4 bases, leaving 18 bases between the germline ends. The germline V gene encodes CDR1 DFQATT and CDR2 SNEGSKA (reference sequence). The CDR3 loop spans 14 amino acids. Written as DNA, the CDR3 is TGCAGTGCGAAAAAAAGACAGCCCCTCACTGAAGCTTTCTTT. Amino acid sequence: CSAKKRQPLTEAFF.

This clonotype was seen a few times. The chain combines TRBV9 with TRBJ2-3; a weak D match, TRBD2 (5 bases). The V gene lost 0 bases and the J gene lost 2 bases, with 13 bases spanning the gap. Germline V gene lookup returns CDR1 SGDLS and CDR2 YYNGEE. The CDR3 is made up of 16 amino acids. The CDR3 is CASSVDAGRYTDTQYF. DNA for the CDR3: TGTGCCAGCAGCGTAGACGCGGGCCGGTACACAGATACGCAGTATTTT.

This clonotype was seen a few times. The chain uses TRBV20-1 and TRBJ2-7, with D perhaps matching TRBD2 (5 bases). Per the germline V gene, CDR1 is DFQATT and CDR2 is SNEGSKA (reference sequence). V lost 6 bases and J lost 1, with 19 bases in between. CDR3 length: 15 residues. This chain's CDR3 is CSALNPWERSYEQYF. CDR3 in DNA: TGCAGTGCCTTGAATCCGTGGGAGAGGTCCTACGAGCAGTACTTC.

This clonotype was recorded once. V usage is TRBV27 and J usage is TRBJ2-7; TRBD2 might be the D (7 bases). The CDR3 runs 15 residues. CDR1 and CDR2 (germline): MNHEY, SMNVEV (reference sequence). V was pared by 6 bases and J by 0 bases, with 15 bases between. The CDR3 loop is CASRKPGGSSYEQYF. The DNA of the CDR3 is TGTGCCAGCAGGAAACCGGGGGGCAGCTCCTACGAGCAGTACTTC.

The rearrangement links TRBV7-9 to TRBJ2-3; 10 bases agree with TRBD1. Germline V gene data show CDR1 as SEHNR and CDR2 as FQNEAQ (reference sequence). The CDR3 has 14 amino acids. J was trimmed by 10 bases and V by 5 bases; bases with no gene match: 9. Here the CDR3 DNA reads TGTGCCAGCAGCCCCTCCTTGGACAGGGGGGCGCAGTATTTT. Translated, it gives CASSPSLDRGAQYF.

The chain couples TRBV7-9 to TRBJ2-3; the D call may be TRBD1 or TRBD2 (5 bases each). Trimming removed 6 bases from V and 5 bases from J, with 15 bases in between. CDR3 length equals 14 residues. Germline CDR1 is SEHNR and CDR2 is FQNEAQ (reference sequence). CDR3 sequence reads: CASRPSGSRDTQYF. The CDR3 nucleotides read TGTGCCAGCAGGCCTTCAGGGAGTAGAGATACGCAGTATTTT.

This clonotype has only a few counts. The genes are TRBV10-1 and TRBJ2-3; D not certain. Germline-derived CDR1 and CDR2 are WNHNN and SYGVQD (reference sequence). This CDR3 region has 14 residues. Trimming stripped 3 bases from V and 1 base from J, with 8 bases between. For the CDR3, the DNA is TGCGCCAGCAGTGACGGCGGAGGCACAGATACGCAGTATTTT. Translated, it gives CASSDGGGTDTQYF.

This clonotype was found a few times. This chain connects TRBV5-1 to TRBJ1-2; D not certain. CDR1 and CDR2 (germline): SGHRS, YFSETQ. Deletions cut 3 bases from V and 2 bases from J, with 17 bases between. The CDR3 runs 16 residues. CDR3 protein: CASSYSFGPTNYGYTF. DNA of the CDR3: TGCGCCAGCAGCTACAGCTTTGGACCTACAAACTATGGCTACACCTTC.

This clonotype occurred many times. V is TRBV10-3 and J is TRBJ1-3, with no clear D. The V gene's germline CDR1 is ENHRY and CDR2 SYGVKD. Between the trimmed V and J ends, which lost 8 bases and 6 bases, there was a span of 8 bases. The CDR3 has 11 amino acids. CDR3 sequence (DNA): TGTGCCATCGGGGAGGAAAACACCATATATTTT. Translated, it gives CAIGEENTIYF.

This chain connects TRBV12-3 or TRBV12-4 to TRBJ1-5; tentative D call: TRBD1 (5 bases). The CDR3 runs 13 residues. With 6 bases removed from V and 5 bases from J, the gap between germline ends came to 11 bases. This chain's CDR3 is CASRWGGDQPQHF. In nucleotides, the CDR3 is TGTGCCAGCAGATGGGGGGGGGATCAGCCCCAGCATTTT.

J is TRBJ1-2 and V is TRBV29-1; possible D gene TRBD1, 5 bases. The germline CDR1 and CDR2 sequences are SQVTM and ANQGSEA. Trimming took 3 bases from V and 4 from J, leaving 15 bases between them. This CDR3 has 14 residues. The CDR3 DNA reads as TGCAGCGTTGACTCGGGGGGGGATTTCTATGGCTACACCTTC. Translating gives CSVDSGGDFYGYTF.

This clonotype was picked up a small number of times. The chain uses TRBV20-1 and TRBJ2-3; no clear D. The CDR3 loop spans 13 amino acids. Germline values: CDR1 DFQATT, CDR2 SNEGSKA (reference sequence). Trimming removed 5 bases at V and 1 base at J, with 10 bases between. CDR3 sequence reads: CSALSEGTDTQYF. The CDR3 nucleotides read TGCAGTGCTTTGAGCGAGGGCACAGATACGCAGTATTTT.

Only a few counts were recorded for this clonotype. The chain carries TRBV5-6 and TRBJ1-1; the D gene is possibly TRBD1 (5 bases). V was clipped by 3 bases and J by 6 bases, with 12 bases between them. CDR1 SGHDT and CDR2 YYEEEE come from the germline V gene. The CDR3 runs to 13 residues. The CDR3 DNA is TGTGCCAGCAGCTCGGTGGGAGGGGCTGAAGCTTTCTTT. It is translated as CASSSVGGAEAFF.

V usage is TRBV20-1 and J usage is TRBJ2-5, with 7 nucleotides matching TRBD1. Trimming removed 7 bases from V and 2 bases from J; junction bases left unmatched: 7. The CDR3 sequence is 13 residues long. Germline V gene data show CDR1 as DFQATT and CDR2 as SNEGSKA (reference sequence). The DNA of the CDR3 is TGCAGTGTGATGAGGACAGGACAAGAGACCCAGTACTTC. Its protein product is CSVMRTGQETQYF.

The rearrangement links TRBV5-1 to TRBJ2-2, with a possible D match to TRBD1 (6 bases). V dropped 3 bases and J dropped 0 bases, with 12 bases sitting between them. This CDR3 region has 16 residues. The germline V gene encodes CDR1 SGHRS and CDR2 YFSETQ. The CDR3 DNA follows: TGCGCCAGCAGCTCCCAGGGGTTGGCGAACACCGGGGAGCTGTTTTTT. Amino acids: CASSSQGLANTGELFF.

This clonotype has just a few counts. The chain joins TRBV7-2 to TRBJ2-3; TRBD1 or TRBD2 may be the D gene (6 bases each). The CDR3 totals 15 residues. The V and J ends lost 2 bases and 6 bases respectively, with 15 bases between them. Germline CDR1 is SGHTA and CDR2 is FQGNSA. This CDR3 reads CASSLRSRRGDTQYF. In DNA form, the CDR3 reads TGTGCCAGCAGCTTAAGATCCAGGAGGGGGGATACGCAGTATTTT.

This chain joins TRBV20-1 and TRBJ2-7, with D perhaps TRBD1 or TRBD2 (7 bases each). The CDR3 contains 14 residues. V was trimmed by 5 bases and J by 6 bases, leaving 20 bases between them. Germline CDR1 and CDR2: DFQATT and SNEGSKA (reference sequence). The CDR3 is CSALVTGRVSEQYF. The CDR3 DNA follows: TGCAGTGCTTTGGTGACAGGGAGGGTATCCGAGCAGTACTTC.

In its sample, this clonotype was seen once. The CDR3 protein is CATSRAGGLGGNQPQHF. For the CDR3, the DNA is TGTGCCACCAGCAGAGCTGGGGGCTTGGGGGGCAATCAGCCCCAGCATTTT. The chain links TRBV15 to TRBJ1-5, with D maybe TRBD1 (6 bases). Trimming removed 1 base from V and 2 bases from J, with 15 bases in between. There are 17 residues in the CDR3. CDR1 and CDR2 from the germline V gene are LNHNV and YYDKDF (reference sequence).

This sequence joins TRBV3-1 and TRBJ2-3, with 8 bases that match TRBD1. J lost 4 bases, V lost 0 bases, and 9 bases had no gene match. Germline CDR1 LGHDT, CDR2 YNNKEL (reference sequence). CDR3 length: 17 amino acids. CDR3 region: CASSQDRGQRRADTQYF. CDR3 sequence (DNA): TGTGCCAGCAGCCAAGACAGGGGGCAGCGGAGGGCAGATACGCAGTATTTT.